These 10 T cell receptor beta chains were all obtained from the same sample, sequenced in a study of liver allograft versus peripheral blood T cells. Across the whole study: The authors compared T cell receptor repertoires in transplanted livers with recipients' peripheral blood repertoires.

TCRdb reprocessed the reads with MiXCR, giving one entry per CDR3 protein. The sample holds more than 10,000 distinct CDR3 sequences, less than 20% seen once. All receptors derive from a human patient who had a liver transplant. The graft donor may have given rise to some T cells.

This clonotype was found many times. The J gene is TRBJ2-7, the V gene TRBV6-1, with 10 bases that match TRBD1. This CDR3 has 15 residues. Germline-derived CDR1 and CDR2 are MNHNS and SASEGT. With V trimmed by 5 bases and J by 6 bases, 10 bases remained unmatched. The CDR3 region is CASSFQTRDRGEQYF. The CDR3 DNA reads TGTGCCAGCAGTTTCCAAACCCGGGACAGGGGCGAGCAGTACTTC.

This chain joins TRBV28 and TRBJ2-1; 7 bases are a match to TRBD2. Germline assignment: CDR1 MDHEN and CDR2 SYDVKM. The CDR3 extends over 14 amino acids. After removal of 2 bases from V and 6 bases from J, the junction contained 4 bases not matched to a gene. CDR3 loop: CASSLSPSGNEQFF. The CDR3 DNA follows: TGTGCCAGCAGTTTAAGTCCTAGCGGCAATGAGCAGTTCTTC. Supplemented by reference TRBV28 and TRBJ2-1, the full variable domain reads DVKVTQSSRYLVKRTGEKVFLECVQDMDHENMFWYRQDPGLGLRLIYFSYDVKMKEKGDIPEGYSVSREKKERFSLILESASTNQTSMYLCASSLSPSGNEQFFGPGTRLTVL.

J is TRBJ2-1 and V is TRBV20-1, with D possibly TRBD2 on 5 matching bases. This CDR3 comprises 12 residues. Trimming took off 7 bases at V and 8 bases at J, with 15 bases between the two ends. CDR1 is DFQATT, CDR2 SNEGSKA, per germline (reference sequence). CDR3 region: CSVPRAGDEQFF. The DNA for the CDR3 is TGCAGTGTTCCGAGGGCAGGAGATGAGCAGTTCTTC.

The CDR3 DNA follows: TGTGCCAGCAGCGTAGTTGGCAAAACGTTCGATGAGCAGTTCTTC. Amino acid sequence: CASSVVGKTFDEQFF. The rearrangement joins TRBV9 to TRBJ2-1; no clear D. The V gene's germline CDR1 is SGDLS and CDR2 YYNGEE. Trimming removed 0 bases from V and 8 bases from J, with 15 bases in between. The CDR3 length is 15 residues.

The V gene is TRBV12-5, the J gene TRBJ2-1, with 8 bases fitting TRBD2. The CDR3 spans 14 residues. The germline gives CDR1 LGHNT, CDR2 FRNRAP. The V segment lost 5 bases and the J segment 5 bases; nucleotides outside the gene matches: 5. Here the CDR3 reads CASGHGLANNEQFF. The CDR3, as DNA: TGTGCTAGTGGTCACGGACTAGCTAACAATGAGCAGTTCTTC.

V and J are TRBV2 and TRBJ2-6; D is unclear. Germline loops: CDR1 SNHLY, CDR2 FYNNEI. This CDR3 has 14 amino acids. Trimming left V 4 bases short and J 0 bases short, with 4 bases between. This CDR3 is CASSGHSGANVLTF. In DNA, the CDR3 is TGTGCCAGCAGTGGACACTCTGGGGCCAACGTCCTGACTTTC. Variable domain in full (rest from reference TRBV2 and TRBJ2-6): EPEVTQTPSHQVTQMGQEVILRCVPISNHLYFYWYRQILGQKVEFLVSFYNNEISEKSEIFDDQFSVERPDGSNFTLKIRSTKLEDSAMYFCASSGHSGANVLTFGAGSRLTVL.

There are many counts of this clonotype. CDR3 residues: CASSVSPLKPHNEQFF. CDR3 nucleotides: TGTGCCAGCAGCGTAAGCCCTCTCAAGCCCCACAATGAGCAGTTCTTC. This chain uses TRBV7-2 with TRBJ2-1; D is uncertain. Germline V gene sequence: CDR1 SGHTA, CDR2 FQGNSA. The CDR3 is made up of 16 amino acids. Trimming cost V 5 bases and J 5 bases, with 19 bases left between them.

This clonotype occurred a few times. The chain has TRBV7-2 and TRBJ2-5; TRBD1 matches at 8 bases. The trim removed 5 bases at V and 1 base at J, leaving 3 bases unmatched. The CDR3 contains 14 residues. Germline V CDR1 and CDR2: SGHTA, FQGNSA. CDR3 loop: CASSAGQAQETQYF. CDR3 sequence (DNA): TGTGCCAGCAGCGCGGGACAGGCCCAAGAGACCCAGTACTTC.

The chain is built from TRBV27 and TRBJ2-7; 8 bases align to TRBD2. Trimming at V came to 6 bases and at J to 0 bases, leaving 7 bases not matched to a gene. The CDR3 extends over 15 amino acids. CDR1 and CDR2 from the germline V gene are MNHEY and SMNVEV (reference sequence). CDR3 DNA sequence: TGTGCCAGCAGAGATCCGGGGGGGAGCTCCTACGAGCAGTACTTC. It translates to CASRDPGGSSYEQYF.

In its sample, this clonotype is medium-sized (0.01 to 0.1%). DNA for the CDR3: TGCAGTGCTAGAGAGTACCGACAGGGTCTAAGCGGCTACACCTTC. This encodes CSAREYRQGLSGYTF. V is TRBV20-1 and J is TRBJ1-2, with TRBD1 matching over 7 bases. This CDR3 is 15 amino acids long. V lost 0 bases to trimming and J lost 8 bases; unmatched junction nucleotides: 12. Germline V lookup: CDR1 DFQATT, CDR2 SNEGSKA (reference sequence).